Listed below are T cell receptor beta chains from one sample, sequenced in a study of blood T cell repertoires in COVID-19. Clones were read by immunoSEQ multiplex PCR, and TCRdb kept only the in-frame ones, dropping some. The sample lists about 130,000 clones; 70% to 80% were seen once. Sequencing used peripheral blood. The receptors were sampled from a woman in her 70s with COVID-19, enrolled during active disease. CDR3s include the opening cysteine and the closing phenylalanine or tryptophan. A D gene is named only where the DNA matches it firmly. Size is stated for part of the rows, as once, few or many counts, or as a class when the clone is expanded.

j_call d_call cdr3_length clone_size v_call cdr3_aa cdr3_nt
TRBJ2-3 TRBD2 13 NA TRBV30 CAWSTGGSDTQYF TGTGCCTGGAGTACGGGGGGGTCTGATACGCAGTATTTT
TRBJ2-7 TRBD1 14 few TRBV11-2 CASSWTGVAYEQYF TGTGCCAGCAGCTGGACAGGGGTTGCCTACGAGCAGTACTTC
TRBJ1-2 NA 15 NA TRBV7-2 CASSLTAADRYGYTF TGTGCCAGCAGCCTAACGGCAGCAGACAGATATGGCTACACCTTC
TRBJ1-6 NA 15 NA TRBV6-1 CASSELKGGNSPLHF TGTGCCAGCAGTGAACTGAAGGGAGGTAATTCACCCCTCCACTTT
TRBJ2-5 TRBD2 15 NA TRBV9 CASSVVASGGETQYF TGTGCCAGCAGCGTAGTGGCCAGCGGGGGGGAGACCCAGTACTTC
TRBJ2-3 NA 16 NA TRBV21-1 CASSRSRQAARDTQYF TGTGCCAGCAGCAGATCACGACAGGCAGCCCGAGATACGCAGTATTTT
TRBJ2-3 TRBD2 20 NA TRBV4-2 CASSQVFSGGAVESTDTQYF TGTGCCAGCAGCCAAGTATTTAGCGGGGGAGCGGTTGAAAGCACAGATACGCAGTATTTT
TRBJ2-7 NA 12 NA TRBV20-1 CSASKGGNEQYF TGCAGTGCTAGTAAGGGGGGGAACGAGCAGTACTTC
TRBJ1-2 TRBD1 14 once TRBV14 CASSQTDRGYGYTF TGTGCCAGCAGCCAGACGGACAGGGGCTATGGCTACACCTTC
TRBJ2-5 NA 16 NA TRBV5-6 CASSLRPGRYQETQYF TGTGCCAGCAGCTTGCGCCCAGGGAGGTACCAAGAGACCCAGTACTTC
TRBJ2-1 NA 14 NA TRBV19 CASSIEGASHEQFF TGTGCCAGTAGTATAGAGGGAGCCTCCCATGAGCAGTTCTTC
TRBJ2-3 NA 16 NA TRBV4-1 CASSQGQGTSSDTQYF TGCGCCAGCAGCCAAGGTCAGGGAACTAGCTCAGATACGCAGTATTTT
TRBJ2-7 NA 16 few TRBV5-1 CASSYSEQGFSYEQYF TGCGCCAGCAGCTATAGCGAACAGGGTTTTTCCTACGAGCAGTACTTC
TRBJ1-2 NA 17 NA TRBV4-2 CASSQEPRGEGRYGYTF TGTGCCAGCAGCCAAGAGCCGAGGGGGGAGGGTCGTTATGGCTACACCTTC
TRBJ1-6 NA 14 few TRBV6-4 CASSEATRGSPLHF TGTGCCAGCAGTGAGGCTACCAGGGGTTCACCCCTCCACTTT
TRBJ2-3 TRBD2 14 NA TRBV10-3 CAIQTSGGADTQYF TGTGCCATCCAGACTAGCGGGGGGGCAGATACGCAGTATTTT
TRBJ1-6 NA 13 NA TRBV28 CASGSSYNSPLHF TGTGCCAGCGGGAGCTCCTATAATTCACCCCTCCACTTT
TRBJ1-3 NA 15 once TRBV2 CASSESGVSGNTIYF TGTGCCAGCAGTGAATCAGGGGTGTCCGGAAACACCATATATTTT
TRBJ1-1 NA 16 NA TRBV5-6 CASSSMTGIMNTEAFF TGTGCCAGCAGCTCGATGACAGGAATCATGAACACTGAAGCTTTCTTT
TRBJ2-7 NA 14 NA TRBV27 CASSNTGLSYEQYF TGTGCCAGCAGCAACACAGGGTTGTCCTACGAGCAGTACTTC
TRBJ1-2 NA 13 many TRBV3-1/TRBV3-2 CASSLGRDYGYTF TGTGCCAGCAGCCTGGGCAGGGACTATGGCTACACCTTC
TRBJ2-2 TRBD2 15 NA TRBV7-3 CASTPSGAGPGELFF TGTGCCAGCACCCCATCCGGAGCGGGGCCCGGGGAGCTGTTTTTT
TRBJ2-7 NA 16 NA TRBV11-2 CASSLDLARRRDEQYF TGTGCCAGCAGCTTAGATTTGGCGAGGAGACGGGACGAGCAGTACTTC
TRBJ1-1 TRBD1 12 NA TRBV30 CAWSVGTGLSFF TGTGCCTGGAGTGTGGGGACAGGGCTATCTTTCTTT